This is a list of T cell receptor beta chains from one sample in a study of blood T cell repertoires in COVID-19. Here immunoSEQ multiplex PCR was the method, and the copy in TCRdb shows in-frame clones only, minus some. The sample records fewer than 300,000 clones, under 90% being singletons. Material for sequencing was peripheral blood. Every receptor here comes from a woman aged 18-29 years with acute or convalescent COVID-19. Each CDR3 is given without its conserved first and last residue.

TRBV27	TRBJ2-7	12	ASSSLGKTYEQY
TRBV3-1/TRBV3-2	TRBJ2-2	14	ASSQDWLAGSGELF
TRBV28	TRBJ2-7	13	ASTDSGTGFREQY
TRBV4-2	TRBJ2-5	14	ASSQGSSGREETQY
TRBV28	TRBJ1-5	15	ASSAWDRGDPNQPQH
TRBV5-1	TRBJ2-7	14	ASSGGAGTSLYEQY
TRBV4-3	TRBJ2-5	15	ASSQDRGLWVGETQY
TRBV6-5	TRBJ1-6	14	ASSYWAADLNSPLH
TRBV10-3	TRBJ2-5	11	AIATGDVETQY
TRBV5-6	TRBJ2-7	11	ASSLGSSYEQY
TRBV19	TRBJ2-7	13	ASSRDRGPTYEQY
TRBV27	TRBJ1-2	13	ASSFGGRTNYGYT
TRBV5-6	TRBJ2-7	14	ASSLSPSGRDYEQY
TRBV6-5	TRBJ2-7	13	ASSRDYRSSYEQY
TRBV2	TRBJ2-3	14	ASSDSGTGVPDTQY
TRBV2	TRBJ1-4	14	ASSEMWSGDNEKLF
TRBV23-1	TRBJ2-7	14	ASSQSKRETTYEQY
TRBV4-1	TRBJ1-1	12	ASSLGQSNTEAF
TRBV27	TRBJ2-1	14	ASSSRTGSPYNEQF
TRBV11-3	TRBJ2-1	11	ASSPNMVNEQF